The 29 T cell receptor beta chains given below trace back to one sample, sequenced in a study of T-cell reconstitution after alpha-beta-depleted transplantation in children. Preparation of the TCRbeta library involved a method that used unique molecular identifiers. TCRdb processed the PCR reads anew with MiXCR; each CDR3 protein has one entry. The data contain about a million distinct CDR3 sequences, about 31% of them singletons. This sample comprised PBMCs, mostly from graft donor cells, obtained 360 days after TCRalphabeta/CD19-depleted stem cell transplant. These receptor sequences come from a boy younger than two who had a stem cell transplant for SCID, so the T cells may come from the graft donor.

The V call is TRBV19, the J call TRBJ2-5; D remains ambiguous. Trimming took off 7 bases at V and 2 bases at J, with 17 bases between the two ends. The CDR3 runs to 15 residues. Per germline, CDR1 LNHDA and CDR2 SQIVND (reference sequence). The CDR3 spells CASTPAAGVQETQYF. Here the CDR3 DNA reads TGTGCCAGTACCCCCGCGGCAGGTGTACAAGAGACCCAGTACTTC.

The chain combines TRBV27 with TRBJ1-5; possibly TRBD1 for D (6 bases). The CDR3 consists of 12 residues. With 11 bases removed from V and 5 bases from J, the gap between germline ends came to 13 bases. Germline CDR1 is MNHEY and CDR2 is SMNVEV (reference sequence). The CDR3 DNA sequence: TGTGCCTCCAAGGACAGAGATCAGCCCCAGCATTTT. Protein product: CASKDRDQPQHF.

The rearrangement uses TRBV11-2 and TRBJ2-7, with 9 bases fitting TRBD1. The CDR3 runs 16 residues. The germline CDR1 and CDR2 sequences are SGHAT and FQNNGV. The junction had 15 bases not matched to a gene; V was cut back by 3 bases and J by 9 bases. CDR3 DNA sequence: TGTGCCAGCAGCTTGGGTCCGGGACAGGGCCCCTTCAGGCAGTACTTC. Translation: CASSLGPGQGPFRQYF.

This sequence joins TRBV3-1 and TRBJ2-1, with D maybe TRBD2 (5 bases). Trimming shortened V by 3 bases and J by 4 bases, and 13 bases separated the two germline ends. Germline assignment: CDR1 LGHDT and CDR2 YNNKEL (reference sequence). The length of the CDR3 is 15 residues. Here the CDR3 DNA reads TGTGCCAGCAGCCACCAAACGGGGATTTACAATGAGCAGTTCTTC. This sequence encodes CASSHQTGIYNEQFF.

CDR3 bases: TGTGCCAGCATTGCTTACCCCACCGGGGAGCTGTTTTTT. Its protein is CASIAYPTGELFF. J is TRBJ2-2 and V is TRBV6-1; D is uncertain. CDR3 length: 13 amino acids. V was clipped by 7 bases and J by 4 bases, with 10 bases between them. Germline V gene data show CDR1 as MNHNS and CDR2 as SASEGT.

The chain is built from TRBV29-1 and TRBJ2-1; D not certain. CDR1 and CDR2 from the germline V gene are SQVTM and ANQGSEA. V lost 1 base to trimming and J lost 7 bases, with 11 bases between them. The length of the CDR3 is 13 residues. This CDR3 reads CSVEVGTVNEQFF. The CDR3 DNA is TGCAGCGTTGAAGTCGGAACGGTTAATGAGCAGTTCTTC.

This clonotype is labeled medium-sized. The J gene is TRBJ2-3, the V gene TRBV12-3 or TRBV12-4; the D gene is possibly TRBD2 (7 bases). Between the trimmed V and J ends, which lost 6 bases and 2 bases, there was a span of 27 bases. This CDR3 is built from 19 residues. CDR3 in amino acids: CASSPNGGGVVEDTDTQYF. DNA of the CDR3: TGTGCCAGCAGCCCTAACGGAGGGGGGGTGGTCGAGGACACAGATACGCAGTATTTT.

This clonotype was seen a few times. In nucleotides, the CDR3 is TGCAGTGGGGCAGGGTTCTATGGCTACACCTTC. Its protein is CSGAGFYGYTF. The chain combines TRBV20-1 with TRBJ1-2, with D tentatively TRBD1 (5 bases). V lost 7 bases, J lost 4 bases, and 10 bases lay in between. The length of the CDR3 is 11 residues. Germline CDR1 reads DFQATT; CDR2 reads SNEGSKA (reference sequence).

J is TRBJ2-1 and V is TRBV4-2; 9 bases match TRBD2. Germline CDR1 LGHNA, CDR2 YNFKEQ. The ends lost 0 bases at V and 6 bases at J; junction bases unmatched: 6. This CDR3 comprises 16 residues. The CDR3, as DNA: TGTGCCAGCAGCCAAGATAGGGCGGGGGGGTCCAATGAGCAGTTCTTC. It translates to CASSQDRAGGSNEQFF.

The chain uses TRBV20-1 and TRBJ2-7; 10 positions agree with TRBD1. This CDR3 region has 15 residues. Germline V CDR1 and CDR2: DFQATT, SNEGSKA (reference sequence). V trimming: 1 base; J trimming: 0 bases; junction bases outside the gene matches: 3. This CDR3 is CSARVWTGGSYEQYF. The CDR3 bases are TGCAGTGCTAGAGTGTGGACAGGGGGCTCCTACGAGCAGTACTTC.

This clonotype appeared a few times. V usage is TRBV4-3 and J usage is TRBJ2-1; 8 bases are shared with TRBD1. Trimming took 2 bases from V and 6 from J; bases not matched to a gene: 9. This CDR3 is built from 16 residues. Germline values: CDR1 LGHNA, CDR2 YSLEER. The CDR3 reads CASSQSRDRPGNEQFF. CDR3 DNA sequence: TGCGCCAGCAGCCAATCCCGGGACAGGCCCGGCAATGAGCAGTTCTTC.

Written as DNA, the CDR3 is TGTGCCAGCAGTTTCACCTTCTACGAGCAGTACTTC. Translating it yields CASSFTFYEQYF. This chain connects TRBV28 to TRBJ2-7, with D unclear. Germline V gene sequence: CDR1 MDHEN, CDR2 SYDVKM. V was pared by 3 bases and J by 3 bases, with 6 bases between. The CDR3 contains 12 residues.

Here the CDR3 reads CASSQGARGSGELFF. In DNA, the CDR3 is TGTGCCAGCAGCCAAGGGGCCAGGGGATCCGGGGAGCTGTTTTTT. V and J are TRBV3-1 and TRBJ2-2, with a weak D call TRBD1 (6 bases). Per germline, CDR1 LGHDT and CDR2 YNNKEL (reference sequence). CDR3 size: 15 residues. V lost 1 base, J lost 6 bases, and 12 bases lay in between.

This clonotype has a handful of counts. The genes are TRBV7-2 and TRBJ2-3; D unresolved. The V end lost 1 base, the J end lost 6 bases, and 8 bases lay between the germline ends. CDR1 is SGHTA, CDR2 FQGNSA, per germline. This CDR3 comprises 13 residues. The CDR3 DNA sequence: TGTGCCAGCAGCTTAGTGTCAGTCGATACGCAGTATTTT. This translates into CASSLVSVDTQYF.

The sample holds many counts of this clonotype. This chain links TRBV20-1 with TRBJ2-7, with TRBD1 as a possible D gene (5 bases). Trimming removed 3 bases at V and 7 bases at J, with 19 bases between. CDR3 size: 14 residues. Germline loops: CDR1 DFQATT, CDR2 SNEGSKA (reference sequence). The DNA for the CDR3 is TGCAGTGCTAGTGATCAGGGTTGGGCCTGGGAGCAGTACTTC. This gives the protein CSASDQGWAWEQYF.

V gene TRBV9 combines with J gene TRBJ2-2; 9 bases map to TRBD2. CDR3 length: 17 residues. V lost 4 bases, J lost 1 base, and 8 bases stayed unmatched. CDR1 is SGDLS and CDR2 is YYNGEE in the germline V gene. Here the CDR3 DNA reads TGTGCCAGCAGCACCAATCCTAGCGGGGTGAACACCGGGGAGCTGTTTTTT. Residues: CASSTNPSGVNTGELFF.

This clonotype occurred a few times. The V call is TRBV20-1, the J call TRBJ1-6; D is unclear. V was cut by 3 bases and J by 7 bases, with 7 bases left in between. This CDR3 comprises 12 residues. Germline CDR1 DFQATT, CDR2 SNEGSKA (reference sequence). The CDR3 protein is CSARGKNSPLHF. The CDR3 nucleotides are TGCAGTGCTAGGGGCAAGAATTCACCCCTCCACTTT.

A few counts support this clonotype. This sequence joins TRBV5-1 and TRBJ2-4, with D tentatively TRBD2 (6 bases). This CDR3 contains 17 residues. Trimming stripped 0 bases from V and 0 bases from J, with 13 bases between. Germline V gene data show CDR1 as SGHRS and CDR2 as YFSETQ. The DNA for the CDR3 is TGCGCCAGCAGCTTGGATGTTGCGGGACTAGCCAAAAACATTCAGTACTTC. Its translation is CASSLDVAGLAKNIQYF.

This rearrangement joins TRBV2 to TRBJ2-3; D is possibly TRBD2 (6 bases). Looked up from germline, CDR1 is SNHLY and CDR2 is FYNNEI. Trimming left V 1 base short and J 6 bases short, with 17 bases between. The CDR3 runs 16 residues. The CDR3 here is CASSEVAGPRGDTQYF. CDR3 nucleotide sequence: TGTGCCAGCAGTGAAGTCGCGGGGCCCCGTGGGGATACGCAGTATTTT.

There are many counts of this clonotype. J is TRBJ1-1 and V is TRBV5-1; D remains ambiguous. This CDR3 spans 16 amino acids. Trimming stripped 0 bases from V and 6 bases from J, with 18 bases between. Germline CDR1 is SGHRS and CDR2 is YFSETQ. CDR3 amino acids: CASSLVSDGFYSEAFF. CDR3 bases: TGCGCCAGCAGCTTGGTCTCGGACGGTTTTTACTCTGAAGCTTTCTTT.

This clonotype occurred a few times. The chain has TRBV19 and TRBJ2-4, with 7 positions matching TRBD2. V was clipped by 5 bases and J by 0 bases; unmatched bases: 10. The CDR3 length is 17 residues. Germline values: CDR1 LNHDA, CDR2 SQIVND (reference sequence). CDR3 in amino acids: CASSPEWGGVAKNIQYF. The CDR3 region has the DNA TGTGCCAGTAGTCCCGAATGGGGGGGTGTAGCCAAAAACATTCAGTACTTC.

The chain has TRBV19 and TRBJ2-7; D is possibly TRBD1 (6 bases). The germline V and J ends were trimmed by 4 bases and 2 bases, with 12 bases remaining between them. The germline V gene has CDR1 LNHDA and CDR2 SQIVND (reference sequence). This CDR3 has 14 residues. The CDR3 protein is CASSTTGSAYEQYF. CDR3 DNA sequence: TGTGCCAGTAGTACGACAGGTTCCGCCTACGAGCAGTACTTC. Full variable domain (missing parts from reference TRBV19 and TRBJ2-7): DGGITQSPKYLFRKEGQNVTLSCEQNLNHDAMYWYRQDPGQGLRLIYYSQIVNDFQKGDIAEGYSVSREKKESFPLTVTSAQKNPTAFYLCASSTTGSAYEQYFGPGTRLTVT.

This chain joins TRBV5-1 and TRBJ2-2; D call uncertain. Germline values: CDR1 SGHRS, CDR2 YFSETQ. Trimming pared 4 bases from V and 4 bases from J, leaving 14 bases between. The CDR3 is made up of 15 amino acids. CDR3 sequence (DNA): TGCGCCAGCAGCCCCCTCTCGTTGAGCACCGGGGAGCTGTTTTTT. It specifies CASSPLSLSTGELFF.

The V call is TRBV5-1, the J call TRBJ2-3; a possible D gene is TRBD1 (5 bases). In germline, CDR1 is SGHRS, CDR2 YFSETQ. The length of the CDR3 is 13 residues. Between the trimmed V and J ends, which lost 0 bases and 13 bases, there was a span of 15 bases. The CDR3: CASSLASSPREYF. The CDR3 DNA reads TGCGCCAGCAGCTTGGCGAGCAGCCCCAGGGAGTATTTT.

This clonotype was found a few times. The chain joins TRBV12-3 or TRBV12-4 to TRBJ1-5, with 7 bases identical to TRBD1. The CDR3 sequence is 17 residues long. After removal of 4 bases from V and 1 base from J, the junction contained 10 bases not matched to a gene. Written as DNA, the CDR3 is TGTGCCAGCAGTTCGACTAAGGGGGCGCGGAGCAATCAGCCCCAGCATTTT. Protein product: CASSSTKGARSNQPQHF.

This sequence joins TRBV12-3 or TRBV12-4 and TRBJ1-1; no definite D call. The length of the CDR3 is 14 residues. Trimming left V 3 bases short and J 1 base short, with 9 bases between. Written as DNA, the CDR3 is TGTGCCAGCAGTTTGGACGCTACGAACACTGAAGCTTTCTTT. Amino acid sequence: CASSLDATNTEAFF.

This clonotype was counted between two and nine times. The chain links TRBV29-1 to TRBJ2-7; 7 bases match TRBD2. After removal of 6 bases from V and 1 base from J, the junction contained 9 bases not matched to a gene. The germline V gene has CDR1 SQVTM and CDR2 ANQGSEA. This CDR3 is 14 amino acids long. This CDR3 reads CSVGPRAGSYEQYF. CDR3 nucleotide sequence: TGCAGCGTCGGGCCAAGAGCGGGGTCCTACGAGCAGTACTTC.

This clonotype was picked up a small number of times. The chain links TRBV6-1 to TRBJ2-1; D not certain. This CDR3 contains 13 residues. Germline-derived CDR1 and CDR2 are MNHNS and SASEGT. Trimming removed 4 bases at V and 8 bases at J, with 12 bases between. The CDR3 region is CASSGKGGDEQFF. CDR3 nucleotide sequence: TGTGCCAGCAGTGGTAAGGGTGGGGATGAGCAGTTCTTC.

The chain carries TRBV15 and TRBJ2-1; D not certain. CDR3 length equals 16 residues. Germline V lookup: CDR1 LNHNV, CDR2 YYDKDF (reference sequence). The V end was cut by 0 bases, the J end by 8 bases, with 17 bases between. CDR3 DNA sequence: TGTGCCACCAGCAGAGAAGCCCAACTACTAACATATGAGCAGTTCTTC. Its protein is CATSREAQLLTYEQFF.